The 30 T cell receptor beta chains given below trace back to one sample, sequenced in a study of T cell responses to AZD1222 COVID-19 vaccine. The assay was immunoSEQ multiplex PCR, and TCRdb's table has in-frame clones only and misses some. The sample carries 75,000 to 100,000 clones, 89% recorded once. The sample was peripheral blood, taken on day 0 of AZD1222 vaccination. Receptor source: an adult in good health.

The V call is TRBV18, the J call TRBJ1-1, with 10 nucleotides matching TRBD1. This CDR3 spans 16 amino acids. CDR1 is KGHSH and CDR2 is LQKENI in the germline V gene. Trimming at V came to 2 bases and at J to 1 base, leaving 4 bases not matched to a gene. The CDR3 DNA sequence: TGTGCCAGCTCACCAGACAGGGGGCTCTGGAACACTGAAGCTTTCTTT. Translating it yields CASSPDRGLWNTEAFF.

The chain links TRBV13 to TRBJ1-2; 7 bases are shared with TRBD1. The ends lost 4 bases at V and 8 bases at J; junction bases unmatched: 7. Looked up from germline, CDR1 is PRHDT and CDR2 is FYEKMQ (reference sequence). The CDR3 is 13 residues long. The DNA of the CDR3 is TGTGCCAGCAGCTCCAGGACAGGTGGAGGCTACACCTTC. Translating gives CASSSRTGGGYTF. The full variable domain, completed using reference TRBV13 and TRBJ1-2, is AAGVIQSPRHLIKEKRETATLKCYPIPRHDTVYWYQQGPGQDPQFLISFYEKMQSDKGSIPDRFSAQQFSDYHSELNMSSLELGDSALYFCASSSRTGGGYTFGSGTRLTVV.

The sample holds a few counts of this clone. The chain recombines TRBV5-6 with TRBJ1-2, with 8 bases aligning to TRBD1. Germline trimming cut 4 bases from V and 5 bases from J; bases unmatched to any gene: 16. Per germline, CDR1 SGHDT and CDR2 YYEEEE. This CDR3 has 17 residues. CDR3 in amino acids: CASSTSGGAFGRYGYTF. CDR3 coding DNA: TGTGCCAGCAGCACATCAGGGGGCGCATTTGGTAGATATGGCTACACCTTC.

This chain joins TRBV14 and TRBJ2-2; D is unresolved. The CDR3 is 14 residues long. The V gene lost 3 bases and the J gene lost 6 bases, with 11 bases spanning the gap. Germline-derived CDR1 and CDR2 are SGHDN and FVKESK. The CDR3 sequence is CASSQVFSSGELFF. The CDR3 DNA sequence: TGTGCCAGCAGCCAGGTTTTCAGTTCCGGGGAGCTGTTTTTT.

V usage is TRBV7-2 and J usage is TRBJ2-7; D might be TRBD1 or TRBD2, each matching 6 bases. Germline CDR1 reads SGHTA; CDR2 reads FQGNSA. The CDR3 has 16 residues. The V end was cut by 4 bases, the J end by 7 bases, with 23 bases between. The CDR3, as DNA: TGTGCCAGCAGCTGGACAGCCGGGACTCCTTCTGAGGAGCAGTACTTC. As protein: CASSWTAGTPSEEQYF.

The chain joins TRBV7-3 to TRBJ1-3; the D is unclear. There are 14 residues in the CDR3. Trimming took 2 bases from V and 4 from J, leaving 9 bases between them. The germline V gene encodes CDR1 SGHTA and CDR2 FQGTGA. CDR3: CASSLGQSGNTIYF. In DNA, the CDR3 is TGTGCCAGCAGCTTAGGGCAGTCCGGAAACACCATATATTTT.

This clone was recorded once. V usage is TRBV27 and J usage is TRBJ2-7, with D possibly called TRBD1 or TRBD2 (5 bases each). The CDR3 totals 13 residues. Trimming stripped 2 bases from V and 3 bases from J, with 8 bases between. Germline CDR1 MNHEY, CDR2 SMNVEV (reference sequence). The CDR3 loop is CASSLVRGYEQYF. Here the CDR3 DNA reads TGTGCCAGCAGTTTAGTGAGGGGCTACGAGCAGTACTTC.

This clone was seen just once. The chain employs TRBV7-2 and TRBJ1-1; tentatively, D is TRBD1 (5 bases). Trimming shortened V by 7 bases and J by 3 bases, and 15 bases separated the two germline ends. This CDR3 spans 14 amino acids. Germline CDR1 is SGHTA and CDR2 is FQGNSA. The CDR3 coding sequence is TGTGCCAGCACCCAGAACCCGGGGCACACTGAAGCTTTCTTT. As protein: CASTQNPGHTEAFF.

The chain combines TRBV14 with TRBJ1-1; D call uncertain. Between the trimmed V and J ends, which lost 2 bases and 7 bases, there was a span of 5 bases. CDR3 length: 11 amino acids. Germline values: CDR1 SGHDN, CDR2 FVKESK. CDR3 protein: CASSQNHEAFF. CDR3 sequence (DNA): TGTGCCAGCAGCCAAAACCATGAAGCTTTCTTT.

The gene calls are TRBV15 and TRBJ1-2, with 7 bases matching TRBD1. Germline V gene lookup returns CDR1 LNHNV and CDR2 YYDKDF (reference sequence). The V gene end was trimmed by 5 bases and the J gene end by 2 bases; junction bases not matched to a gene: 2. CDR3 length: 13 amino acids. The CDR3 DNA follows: TGTGCCACCAGCGAGGACAGGAACTATGGCTACACCTTC. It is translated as CATSEDRNYGYTF.

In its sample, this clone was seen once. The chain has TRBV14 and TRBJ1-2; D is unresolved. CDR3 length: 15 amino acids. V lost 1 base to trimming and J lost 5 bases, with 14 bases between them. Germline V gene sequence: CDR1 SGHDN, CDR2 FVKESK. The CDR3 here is CASSQGTVPYYGYTF. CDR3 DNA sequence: TGTGCCAGCAGCCAAGGGACGGTGCCTTATTATGGCTACACCTTC.

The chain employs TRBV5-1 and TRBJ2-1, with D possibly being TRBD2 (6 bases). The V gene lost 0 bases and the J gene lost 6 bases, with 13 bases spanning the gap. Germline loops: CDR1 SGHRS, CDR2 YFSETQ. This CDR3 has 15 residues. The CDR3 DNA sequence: TGCGCCAGCAGCTTGGGTGGGCAGGGAGGCAATGAGCAGTTCTTC. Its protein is CASSLGGQGGNEQFF.

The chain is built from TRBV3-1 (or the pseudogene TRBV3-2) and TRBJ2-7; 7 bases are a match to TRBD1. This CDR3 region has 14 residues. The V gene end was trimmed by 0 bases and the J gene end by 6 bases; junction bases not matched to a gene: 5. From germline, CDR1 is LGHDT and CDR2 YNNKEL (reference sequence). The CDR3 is CASSQDQGVREQYF. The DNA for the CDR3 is TGTGCCAGCAGCCAAGATCAGGGGGTGCGCGAGCAGTACTTC.

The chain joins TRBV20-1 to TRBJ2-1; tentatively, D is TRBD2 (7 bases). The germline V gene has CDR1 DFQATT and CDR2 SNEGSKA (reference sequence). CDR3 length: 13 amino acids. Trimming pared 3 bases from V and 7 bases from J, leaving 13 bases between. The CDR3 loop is CSASGGARNEQFF. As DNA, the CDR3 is TGCAGTGCTAGTGGGGGGGCGAGGAATGAGCAGTTCTTC.

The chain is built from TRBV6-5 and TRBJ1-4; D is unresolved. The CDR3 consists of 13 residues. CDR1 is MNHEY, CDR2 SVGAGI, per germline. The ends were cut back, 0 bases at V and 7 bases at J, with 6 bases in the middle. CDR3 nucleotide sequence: TGTGCCAGCAGTTACTCGTTACGTGAAAAACTGTTTTTT. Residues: CASSYSLREKLFF.

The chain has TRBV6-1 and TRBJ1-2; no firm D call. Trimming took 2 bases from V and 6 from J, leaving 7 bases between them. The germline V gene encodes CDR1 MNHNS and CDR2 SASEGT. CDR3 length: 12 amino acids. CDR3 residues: CASSEQLDGYTF. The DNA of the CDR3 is TGTGCCAGCAGTGAACAGCTGGATGGCTACACCTTC.

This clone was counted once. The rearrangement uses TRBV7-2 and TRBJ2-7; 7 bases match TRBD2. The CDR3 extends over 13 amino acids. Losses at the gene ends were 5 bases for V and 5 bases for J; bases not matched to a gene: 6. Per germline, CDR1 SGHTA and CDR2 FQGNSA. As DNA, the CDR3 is TGTGCCAGCAGCCCCGGACTAGGGAACGAGCAGTACTTC. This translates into CASSPGLGNEQYF. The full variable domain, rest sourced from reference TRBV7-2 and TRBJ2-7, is GAGVSQSPSNKVTEKGKDVELRCDPISGHTALYWYRQSLGQGLEFLIYFQGNSAPDKSGLPSDRFSAERTGGSVSTLTIQRTQQEDSAVYLCASSPGLGNEQYFGPGTRLTVT.

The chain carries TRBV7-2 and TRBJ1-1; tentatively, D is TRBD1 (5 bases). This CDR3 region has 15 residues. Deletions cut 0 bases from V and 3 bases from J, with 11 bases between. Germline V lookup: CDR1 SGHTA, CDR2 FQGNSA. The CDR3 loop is CASSLAGGSHTEAFF. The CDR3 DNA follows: TGTGCCAGCAGCTTAGCCGGGGGATCGCACACTGAAGCTTTCTTT.

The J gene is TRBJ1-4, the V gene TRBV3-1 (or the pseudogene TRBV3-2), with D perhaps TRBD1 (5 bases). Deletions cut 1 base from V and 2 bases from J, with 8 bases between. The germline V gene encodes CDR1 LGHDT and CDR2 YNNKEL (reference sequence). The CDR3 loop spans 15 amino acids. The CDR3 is CASSQGWGTNEKLFF. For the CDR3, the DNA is TGTGCCAGCAGCCAAGGTTGGGGGACTAATGAAAAACTGTTTTTT.

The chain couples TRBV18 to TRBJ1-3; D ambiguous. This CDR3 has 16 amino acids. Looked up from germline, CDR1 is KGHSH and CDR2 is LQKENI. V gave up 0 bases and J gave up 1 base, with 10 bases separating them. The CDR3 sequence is CASSPPGSGSGNTIYF. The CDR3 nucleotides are TGTGCCAGCTCACCACCGGGTTCCGGGTCTGGAAACACCATATATTTT.

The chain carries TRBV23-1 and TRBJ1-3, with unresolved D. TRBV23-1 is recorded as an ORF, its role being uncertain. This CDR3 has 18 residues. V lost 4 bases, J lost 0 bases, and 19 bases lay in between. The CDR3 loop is CASSRTPRRRDSGNTIYF. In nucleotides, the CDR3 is TGCGCCAGCAGTCGAACTCCCAGGAGAAGGGACTCTGGAAACACCATATATTTT.

CDR3 residues: CASREIIVMNTEAFF. The DNA of the CDR3 is TGCGCCAGCAGGGAGATTATTGTTATGAACACTGAAGCTTTCTTT. The V gene is TRBV10-1, the J gene TRBJ1-1; no definite D call. CDR1 WNHNN and CDR2 SYGVQD come from the germline V gene (reference sequence). The CDR3 runs 15 residues. V lost 6 bases and J 0 bases, leaving 14 bases between the germline ends.

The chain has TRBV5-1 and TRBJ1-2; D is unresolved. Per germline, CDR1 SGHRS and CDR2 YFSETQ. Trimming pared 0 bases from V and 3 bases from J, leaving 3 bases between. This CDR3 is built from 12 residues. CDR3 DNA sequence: TGCGCCAGCAGCTTGGGGGACTATGGCTACACCTTC. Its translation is CASSLGDYGYTF. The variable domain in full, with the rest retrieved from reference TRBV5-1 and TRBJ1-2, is KAGVTQTPRYLIKTRGQQVTLSCSPISGHRSVSWYQQTPGQGLQFLFEYFSETQRNKGNFPGRFSGRQFSNSRSEMNVSTLELGDSALYLCASSLGDYGYTFGSGTRLTVV.

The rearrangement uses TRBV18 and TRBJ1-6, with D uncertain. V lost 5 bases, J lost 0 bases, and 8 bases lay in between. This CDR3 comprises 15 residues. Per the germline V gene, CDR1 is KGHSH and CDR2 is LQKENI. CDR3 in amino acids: CASSVDLSYNSPLHF. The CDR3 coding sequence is TGTGCCAGCTCAGTAGACCTCTCCTATAATTCACCCCTCCACTTT.

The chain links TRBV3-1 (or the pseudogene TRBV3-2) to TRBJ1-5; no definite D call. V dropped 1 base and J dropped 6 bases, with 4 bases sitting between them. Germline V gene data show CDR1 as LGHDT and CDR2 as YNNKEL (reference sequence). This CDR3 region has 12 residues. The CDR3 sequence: CASSQVGQPQHF. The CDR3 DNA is TGTGCCAGCAGCCAAGTGGGTCAGCCCCAGCATTTT.

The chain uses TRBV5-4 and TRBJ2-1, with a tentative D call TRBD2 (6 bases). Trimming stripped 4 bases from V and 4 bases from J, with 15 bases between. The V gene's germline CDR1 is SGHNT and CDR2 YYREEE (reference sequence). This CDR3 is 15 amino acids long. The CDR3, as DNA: TGTGCCAGCAGCCCGGACGGGGGAACGTACAATGAGCAGTTCTTC. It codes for CASSPDGGTYNEQFF.

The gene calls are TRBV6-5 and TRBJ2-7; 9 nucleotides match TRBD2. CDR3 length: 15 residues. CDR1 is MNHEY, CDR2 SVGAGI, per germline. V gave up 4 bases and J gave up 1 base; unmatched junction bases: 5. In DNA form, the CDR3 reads TGTGCCAGCAGTTTGACGAGCGGGGGGTCCTACGAGCAGTACTTC. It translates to CASSLTSGGSYEQYF.

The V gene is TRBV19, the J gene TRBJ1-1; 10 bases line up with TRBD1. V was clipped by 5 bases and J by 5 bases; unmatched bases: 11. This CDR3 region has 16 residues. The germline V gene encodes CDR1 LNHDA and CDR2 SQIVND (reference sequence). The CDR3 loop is CASSPTRQGAKTEAFF. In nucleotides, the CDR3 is TGTGCCAGTAGTCCGACCAGACAGGGGGCAAAGACTGAAGCTTTCTTT.

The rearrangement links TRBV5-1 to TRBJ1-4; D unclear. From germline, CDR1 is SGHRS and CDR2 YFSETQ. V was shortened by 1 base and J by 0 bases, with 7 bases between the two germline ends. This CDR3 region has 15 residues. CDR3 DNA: TGCGCCAGCAGCTTGCTCAGAGCAACTAATGAAAAACTGTTTTTT. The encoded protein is CASSLLRATNEKLFF.

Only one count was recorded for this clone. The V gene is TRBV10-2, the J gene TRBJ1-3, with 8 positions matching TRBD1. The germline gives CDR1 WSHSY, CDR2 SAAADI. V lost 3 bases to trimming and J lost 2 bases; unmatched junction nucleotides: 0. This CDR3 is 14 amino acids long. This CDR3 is CASSEQGAGNTIYF. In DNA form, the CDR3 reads TGCGCCAGCAGTGAACAGGGGGCTGGAAACACCATATATTTT.